This T cell receptor (beta chain) was obtained from a study of shared clonotypes between healthy human individuals. The wider study: The plates for each donor numbered three CD4 naive, three CD4 memory, two CD8 naive and one CD8 memory.

The split of CD4+ cells yielded CD45RA+ naive and CD45RA-negative memory subsets. Repertoires were generated with immunoSEQ multiplex PCR, while TCRdb's copy carries only in-frame clones and drops some. The table has 2 million to 2.5 million clones, nearly 97% seen once; the top ten hold approximately 0.13%. Germline CDR1 is GTSNPN and CDR2 is SVGIG (reference sequence). This CDR3 comprises 15 residues. J was trimmed by 6 bases and V by 1 base; bases with no gene match: 7. General study findings and limits: The expectation was that sequencing depth would affect clonotype sharing among donors.

As to this clone: What it recognizes is unknown.

The genes are TRBV30 and TRBJ1-4, with 8 bases that match TRBD1. The sample taken for sequencing was naive CD4+ T cells sorted from blood. The sample's subset: CD45RA+ positively selected. The clonotype originates from a man between 18 and 29 years old in good health. The chain's CDR3 is CAWSAGQGGYEKLFF. Here the CDR3 DNA reads TGTGCCTGGAGTGCCGGACAGGGAGGCTATGAAAAACTGTTTTTT.